Shown below are 24 T cell receptor beta chains from a single sample sequenced in a study of shared T cell receptors in the human thymus. Data came from immunoSEQ multiplex PCR; TCRdb stores just in-frame clones and leaves some out. The data hold hundreds of thousands of clones, with more than 75% observed a single time. The same sample was also studied in work on human thymus T cells.

The sample consisted of thymocytes. The source is a boy in the first two years of life with a congenital heart defect.

The DNA of the CDR3 is TGTGCCAGCAGCCAAGATTCCTTCGGGACTAGCGGGAGAATAAGGGTTAGCACAGATACGCAGTATTTT. Translated: CASSQDSFGTSGRIRVSTDTQYF. J is TRBJ2-3 and V is TRBV4-2, with 14 bases aligning to TRBD2. CDR3 length: 23 amino acids. Losses at the gene ends were 0 bases for V and 0 bases for J; bases not matched to a gene: 17. Germline V lookup: CDR1 LGHNA, CDR2 YNFKEQ.

The chain joins TRBV28 to TRBJ2-7, with D possibly being TRBD2 (6 bases). V was shortened by 2 bases and J by 2 bases, with 10 bases between the two germline ends. This CDR3 is 14 amino acids long. Germline loops: CDR1 MDHEN, CDR2 SYDVKM. The CDR3 DNA sequence: TGTGCCAGCAGTTTAGGCGGGAACACCTACGAGCAGTACTTC. Encoded protein: CASSLGGNTYEQYF. The complete variable domain, with remaining parts taken from reference TRBV28 and TRBJ2-7, reads DVKVTQSSRYLVKRTGEKVFLECVQDMDHENMFWYRQDPGLGLRLIYFSYDVKMKEKGDIPEGYSVSREKKERFSLILESASTNQTSMYLCASSLGGNTYEQYFGPGTRLTVT.

The CDR3 nucleotides are TGTGCCAGCAGTTACCTCGAGATGCGGGGAGGCGAGCAGTTCTTC. Protein product: CASSYLEMRGGEQFF. The genes are TRBV6-5 and TRBJ2-1, with D perhaps matching TRBD2 (6 bases). CDR1 is MNHEY, CDR2 SVGAGI, per germline. CDR3 length: 15 amino acids. Between the trimmed V and J ends, which lost 2 bases and 10 bases, there was a span of 18 bases.

V and J are TRBV6-1 and TRBJ2-7, with D possibly being TRBD1 (6 bases). Germline V gene lookup returns CDR1 MNHNS and CDR2 SASEGT. With 1 base removed from V and 2 bases from J, the gap between germline ends came to 12 bases. This CDR3 is 15 amino acids long. CDR3 bases: TGTGCCAGCAGTGAAGGCAGGGGAAGGACCTACGAGCAGTACTTC. Amino acid sequence: CASSEGRGRTYEQYF.

The J gene is TRBJ2-3, the V gene TRBV15, with 10 positions matching TRBD1. The CDR3 runs to 15 residues. In germline, CDR1 is LNHNV, CDR2 YYDKDF (reference sequence). J was trimmed by 6 bases and V by 5 bases; bases with no gene match: 8. DNA of the CDR3: TGTGCCACCAGCGGCAGACAGGGGGCGTTGGATACGCAGTATTTT. Translating gives CATSGRQGALDTQYF.

The chain's CDR3 is CATLTRQGETQYF. The CDR3, as DNA: TGTGCCACCCTTACGAGACAGGGGGAGACCCAGTACTTC. The chain joins TRBV10-3 to TRBJ2-5, with 8 bases aligning to TRBD1. There are 13 residues in the CDR3. The V gene's germline CDR1 is ENHRY and CDR2 SYGVKD. Losses at the gene ends were 10 bases for V and 5 bases for J; bases not matched to a gene: 9.

J is TRBJ2-1 and V is TRBV9; 7 nucleotides match TRBD1. The junction had 11 bases not matched to a gene; V was cut back by 3 bases and J by 2 bases. The CDR3 is made up of 17 amino acids. Germline CDR1 is SGDLS and CDR2 is YYNGEE. CDR3 region: CASSAPLDRFPYNEQFF. As DNA, the CDR3 is TGTGCCAGCAGCGCACCCCTGGACAGGTTTCCCTACAATGAGCAGTTCTTC.

The chain carries TRBV6-5 and TRBJ1-1, with a possible D match to TRBD1 (5 bases). CDR3 size: 12 residues. V lost 6 bases, J lost 5 bases, and 10 bases lay in between. Germline V gene sequence: CDR1 MNHEY, CDR2 SVGAGI. CDR3 sequence (DNA): TGTGCCAGCAGACGCGGGGGTACTGAAGCTTTCTTT. Translation: CASRRGGTEAFF.

The chain links TRBV21-1 to TRBJ2-7; no check of the table's D call, TRBD2, against the DNA was made. TRBV21-1 represents a pseudogene. CDR3 length: 15 residues. The DNA of the CDR3 is TGTGCCAGCAGCAAACTCGGCGGGAAAACAGACGAGCAGTACTTC. Translating gives CASSKLGGKTDEQYF.

The rearrangement joins TRBV5-6 to TRBJ2-4; TRBD1 matches 8 bases. V gave up 1 base and J gave up 3 bases; unmatched junction bases: 9. In germline, CDR1 is SGHDT, CDR2 YYEEEE. The CDR3 is 17 amino acids. The CDR3 here is CASSLRLGGQGKNIQYF. CDR3 nucleotides: TGTGCCAGCAGCTTGAGGTTGGGCGGACAGGGCAAAAACATTCAGTACTTC.

In its sample, this clone was seen once. This chain uses TRBV6-5 with TRBJ1-4, with 7 bases that match TRBD1. This CDR3 is 15 amino acids long. The ends lost 6 bases at V and 5 bases at J; junction bases unmatched: 9. Germline lookup yields CDR1 MNHEY and CDR2 SVGAGI. CDR3 sequence (DNA): TGTGCCAGCAGCTCCGGGACAGCACTGAATGAAAAACTGTTTTTT. Its translation is CASSSGTALNEKLFF.

The chain recombines TRBV27 with TRBJ2-3; TRBD2 might be the D (6 bases). CDR3 length: 15 amino acids. V was shortened by 0 bases and J by 2 bases, with 9 bases between the two germline ends. Germline V gene sequence: CDR1 MNHEY, CDR2 SMNVEV (reference sequence). CDR3 sequence reads: CASSLSGGATDTQYF. CDR3 sequence (DNA): TGTGCCAGCAGTTTATCGGGAGGCGCCACAGATACGCAGTATTTT.

The table lists this clone with a few counts. CDR3 nucleotide sequence: TGTGCCTGGAGTGTACCTACCGGGAGGTCGTACAATGAGCAGTTCTTC. Protein sequence: CAWSVPTGRSYNEQFF. This rearrangement joins TRBV30 to TRBJ2-1; 7 bases align to TRBD2. Per germline, CDR1 GTSNPN and CDR2 SVGIG (reference sequence). The CDR3 runs 16 residues. Trimming removed 0 bases from V and 4 bases from J; junction bases left unmatched: 9.

The V and J genes are TRBV27 and TRBJ2-5; 12 bases map to TRBD2. J gave up 1 base and V 0 bases, and 6 bases lay outside the gene matches. The CDR3 runs to 18 residues. Germline assignment: CDR1 MNHEY and CDR2 SMNVEV (reference sequence). CDR3 nucleotide sequence: TGTGCCAGCAGTTTATCCCCTCGGACTAGCGGGGTCCAAGAGACCCAGTACTTC. Its protein is CASSLSPRTSGVQETQYF.

This sequence joins TRBV5-1 and TRBJ2-3; D perhaps matches TRBD2 (7 bases). The V and J ends lost 4 bases and 4 bases respectively, with 19 bases between them. Per germline, CDR1 SGHRS and CDR2 YFSETQ. The CDR3 sequence is 16 residues long. The CDR3 spells CASSPGWGGLSDTQYF. The CDR3 region has the DNA TGCGCCAGCAGCCCGGGTTGGGGGGGCCTGTCAGATACGCAGTATTTT.

The CDR3 protein is CASSERRDSGGRDEETQYF. In nucleotides, the CDR3 is TGTGCCAGCAGTGAAAGGAGGGACTCTGGCGGGAGGGATGAAGAGACCCAGTACTTC. This rearrangement joins TRBV6-1 to TRBJ2-5; 9 nucleotides agree with TRBD2. Losses at the gene ends were 2 bases for V and 3 bases for J; bases not matched to a gene: 16. Germline-derived CDR1 and CDR2 are MNHNS and SASEGT. This CDR3 has 19 residues.

The rearrangement uses TRBV28 and TRBJ2-3; 11 bases align to TRBD2. This CDR3 region has 18 residues. Losses at the gene ends were 3 bases for V and 4 bases for J; bases not matched to a gene: 12. Per germline, CDR1 MDHEN and CDR2 SYDVKM. This CDR3 reads CASSLGTSGRPAPDTQYF. CDR3 nucleotide sequence: TGTGCCAGCAGTTTGGGTACTAGCGGGAGACCGGCTCCAGATACGCAGTATTTT.

V usage is TRBV12-5 and J usage is TRBJ2-1; D not resolved. In germline, CDR1 is LGHNT, CDR2 FRNRAP. The CDR3 contains 14 residues. Trimming stripped 4 bases from V and 4 bases from J, with 11 bases between. CDR3 amino acids: CASGSTFIYNEQFF. CDR3 nucleotides: TGTGCTAGTGGTTCCACTTTTATATACAATGAGCAGTTCTTC.

This chain connects TRBV6-8 to TRBJ2-7; 9 bases agree with TRBD1. The CDR3 is 16 amino acids. Trimming took 8 bases from V and 6 from J; bases not matched to a gene: 17. Germline values: CDR1 MNHGY, CDR2 SAAAGT. The CDR3 nucleotides read TGTGCCAGCCCCCCGCGGACAGGGGTCTTTCACTGCGAGCAGTACTTC. This encodes CASPPRTGVFHCEQYF.

The chain is built from TRBV28 and TRBJ2-3, with TRBD1 matching 9 bases. Trimming took 2 bases from V and 2 from J; bases not matched to a gene: 20. The germline V gene encodes CDR1 MDHEN and CDR2 SYDVKM. The CDR3 totals 21 residues. The CDR3 DNA follows: TGTGCCAGCAGTTTAAACGACAAGCGACAGACAGGGGGGTCGATCACAGATACGCAGTATTTT. This codes for CASSLNDKRQTGGSITDTQYF.

This clone was counted a single time. The rearrangement uses TRBV6-1 and TRBJ2-3, with D possibly being TRBD2 (5 bases). Germline CDR1 is MNHNS and CDR2 is SASEGT. This CDR3 spans 13 amino acids. V lost 10 bases and J lost 7, with 18 bases in between. Written as DNA, the CDR3 is TGTGCCACCAAGGACTCAGGATTTTATACGCAGTATTTT. As protein: CATKDSGFYTQYF.

The CDR3 nucleotides are TGCGCCAGCAGCCTAACTCCGGGACAGGGCGCGTACGAGCAGTACTTC. It is translated as CASSLTPGQGAYEQYF. This chain uses TRBV4-3 with TRBJ2-7; 9 bases are shared with TRBD1. V lost 4 bases, J lost 4 bases, and 11 bases stayed unmatched. Germline V gene lookup returns CDR1 LGHNA and CDR2 YSLEER. There are 16 residues in the CDR3.

The V call is TRBV10-3, the J call TRBJ2-3; 11 nucleotides align to TRBD2. This CDR3 is built from 17 residues. Germline CDR1 is ENHRY and CDR2 is SYGVKD. J lost 2 bases, V lost 4 bases, and 8 bases had no gene match. The DNA of the CDR3 is TGTGCCATCAGTGTCCGCCAGACTAGCGGGGTCACAGATACGCAGTATTTT. Its translation: CAISVRQTSGVTDTQYF.

The J gene is TRBJ1-2, the V gene TRBV5-8; 9 positions agree with TRBD1. The CDR3 runs 12 residues. The germline V gene encodes CDR1 SGHTS and CDR2 YDEGEE. J lost 9 bases, V lost 6 bases, and 6 bases had no gene match. CDR3 sequence reads: CASKGTGSRYTF. Written as DNA, the CDR3 is TGTGCCAGCAAGGGGACAGGGAGTCGCTACACCTTC.